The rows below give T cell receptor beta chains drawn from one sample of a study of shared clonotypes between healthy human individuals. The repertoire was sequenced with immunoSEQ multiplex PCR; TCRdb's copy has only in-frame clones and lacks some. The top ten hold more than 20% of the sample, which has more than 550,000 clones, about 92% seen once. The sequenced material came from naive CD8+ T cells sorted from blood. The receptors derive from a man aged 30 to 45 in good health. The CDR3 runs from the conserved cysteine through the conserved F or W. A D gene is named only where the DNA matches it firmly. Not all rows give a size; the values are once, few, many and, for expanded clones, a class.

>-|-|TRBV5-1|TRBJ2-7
TGCGCCAGCAGCCCGGAACTAGTCTCGTTGGACGAGCAGTACTTC
CASSPELVSLDEQYF
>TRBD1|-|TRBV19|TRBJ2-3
TGTGCCAGTAGCCCTACAGGGGCCACAGATACGCAGTATTTT
CASSPTGATDTQYF
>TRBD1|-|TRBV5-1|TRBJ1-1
TGCGCCAGCAGCTTGGAACGAGGACAGGGAAGGTGGAACACTGAAGCTTTCTTT
CASSLERGQGRWNTEAFF
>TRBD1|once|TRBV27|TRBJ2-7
TGTGCCAGCAGTCTAGGGACAGGGGGCGCCGAGCAGTACTTC
CASSLGTGGAEQYF
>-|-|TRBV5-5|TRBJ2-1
TGTGCCAGCAGCCGTCCGACCAACAATGAGCAGTTCTTC
CASSRPTNNEQFF
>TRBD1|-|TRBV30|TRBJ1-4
TGTGCCTGGAGTTCCCAGGGGGCGAGAGAAAAACTGTTTTTT
CAWSSQGAREKLFF
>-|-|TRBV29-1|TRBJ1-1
TGCAGCGTTGTGACAGCGAACACTGAAGCTTTCTTT
CSVVTANTEAFF
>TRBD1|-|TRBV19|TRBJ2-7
TGTGCCAGTAGTACAAGACAGGGACCCGTGCAGTACTTC
CASSTRQGPVQYF
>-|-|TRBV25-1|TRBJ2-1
TGTGCCAGCAGTGTGGGAGCTTCCTACAATGAGCAGTTCTTC
CASSVGASYNEQFF
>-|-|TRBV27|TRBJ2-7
TGTGCCAGCAGACACGGGGGAGAGCAGTACTTC
CASRHGGEQYF
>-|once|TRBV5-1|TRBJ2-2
TGCGCCAGCTCCCAGGGGACAAACACCGGGGAGCTGTTTTTT
CASSQGTNTGELFF
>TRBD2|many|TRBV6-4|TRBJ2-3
TGTGCCACCAGTGGTACAGCGGGATCAGCAGATACGCAGTATTTT
CATSGTAGSADTQYF
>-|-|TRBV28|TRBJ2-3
TGTGCCAGCAGTCCTACCACACGGACAGATACGCAGTATTTT
CASSPTTRTDTQYF
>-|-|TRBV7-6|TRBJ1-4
TGTGCCAGCAGCTCAACCCAAGAAACTAATGAAAAACTGTTTTTT
CASSSTQETNEKLFF
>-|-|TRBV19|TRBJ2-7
TGTGCCAGTAGTCCCGCCCTCGCTGGGTACGAGCAGTACTTC
CASSPALAGYEQYF
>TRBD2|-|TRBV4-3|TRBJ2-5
TGCGCCAGCAGCTCTAGCGGTTTACAAGAGACCCAGTACTTC
CASSSSGLQETQYF
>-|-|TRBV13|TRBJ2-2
TGTGCCAGCAGCCCCCTGCTCGAGACCACCGGAGAGCTGTTTTTT
CASSPLLETTGELFF
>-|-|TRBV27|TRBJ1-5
TGTGCCAGCAGTTTATCCGCTGGGGAGTGGGGTCAGCCCCAGCATTTT
CASSLSAGEWGQPQHF
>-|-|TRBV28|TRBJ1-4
TGTGCCAGCAGTGGACAGAATAATGAAAAACTGTTTTTT
CASSGQNNEKLFF
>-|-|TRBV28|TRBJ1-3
TGTGCCAGCAGGGCGGGATTCGGGGGCTCTGGAAACACCATATATTTT
CASRAGFGGSGNTIYF
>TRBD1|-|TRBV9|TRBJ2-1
TGTGCCAGCAGCCCATACCGGGACAGTAACAATGAGCAGTTCTTC
CASSPYRDSNNEQFF
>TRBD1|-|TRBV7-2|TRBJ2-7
TGTGCCAGCAGCTCGCCCCCGAACACCGGGACAGGGGTAGGCTACGAGCAGTACTTC
CASSSPPNTGTGVGYEQYF
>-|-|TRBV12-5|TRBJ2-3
TGTGCTAGTGGTTTGCGCGGGAAGGGCACAGATACGCAGTATTTT
CASGLRGKGTDTQYF
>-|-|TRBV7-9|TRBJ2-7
TGTGCCAGCAGCTCCTTAGCGTTTCCCTGCGAGCAGTACTTC
CASSSLAFPCEQYF
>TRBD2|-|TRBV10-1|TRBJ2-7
TGCGCCGGACGCTGTTTGGCTAGCGGGAGGGCGGCCTACGAGCAGTACTTC
CAGRCLASGRAAYEQYF
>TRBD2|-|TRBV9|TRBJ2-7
TGTGCCAGCAGCGTTCGAGCGGGAGCGACCTCCTACGAGCAGTACTTC
CASSVRAGATSYEQYF
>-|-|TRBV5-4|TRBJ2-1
TGTGCCAGCAGCTTGGGGGGAGTTGAGCCCTTCTTC
CASSLGGVEPFF
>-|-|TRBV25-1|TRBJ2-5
TGTGCCAGCGTTGGAGAGACCCAGTACTTC
CASVGETQYF
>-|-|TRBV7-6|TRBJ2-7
TGTGCCAGCAGCCTCGGGCTCCAGGGAGCTATCCACTACGAGCAGTACTTC
CASSLGLQGAIHYEQYF
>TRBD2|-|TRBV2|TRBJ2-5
TGTGCCAGCAGTGGGACTAGCGGGAGTAAAGAGACCCAGTACTTC
CASSGTSGSKETQYF
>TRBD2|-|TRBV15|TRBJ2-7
TGTGCCACCAGCAGAGATCGGAGCGGGAGGGTTTTCTCCTACGAGCAGTACTTC
CATSRDRSGRVFSYEQYF
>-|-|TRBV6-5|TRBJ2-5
TGTGCCAGCAGTTACTCGATAAACGCCCTCCAAGAGACCCAGTACTTC
CASSYSINALQETQYF
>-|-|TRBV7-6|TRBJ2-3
TGTGCCAGCAGCTCGTACCCTACGAGGTTGCCCGACAACGCCGGGTCGTTAGATACGCAGTATTTT
CASSSYPTRLPDNAGSLDTQYF
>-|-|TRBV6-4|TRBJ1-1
TGTGCCAGCAGTACCACAAGAGAAGCTTTCTTT
CASSTTREAFF
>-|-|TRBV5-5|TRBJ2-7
TGTGCCAGCAGGGTTCACGGGAGCTCCTACGAGCAGTACTTC
CASRVHGSSYEQYF
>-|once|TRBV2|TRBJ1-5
TGTGCCAGCAGAGACCAGATTGTTAGGCCCCAGCATTTT
CASRDQIVRPQHF
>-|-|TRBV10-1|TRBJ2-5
TGCGCCAGTAAAACGGGGGAGACCCAGTACTTC
CASKTGETQYF
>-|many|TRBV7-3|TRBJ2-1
TGTGCCAGCAGCAGCGATCATGCTGAGAATGAGTTCTTC
CASSSDHAENEFF
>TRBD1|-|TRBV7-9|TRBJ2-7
TGTGCCAGCAGCTATTGGGGGACAGGGAGCGGCGAGCAGTACTTC
CASSYWGTGSGEQYF
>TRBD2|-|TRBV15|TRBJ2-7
TGTGCCACCAGCAGAGGGCAGATTGGACTAGTATCGGACGAGCAGTACTTC
CATSRGQIGLVSDEQYF
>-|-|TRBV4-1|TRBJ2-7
TGCGCCAGCAGTCCGATCCTCGGGGCCGCCTACGAGCAGTACTTC
CASSPILGAAYEQYF
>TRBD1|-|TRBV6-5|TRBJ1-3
TGTGCCAGCAGTTACTCACAGGGGACAACCATATATTTT
CASSYSQGTTIYF
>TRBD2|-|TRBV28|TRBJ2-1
TGTGCCAGCAGTTACCCCTTAGCGGGAGGCACCTACAATGAGCAGTTCTTC
CASSYPLAGGTYNEQFF
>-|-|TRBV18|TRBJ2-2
TGTGCCAGCTCACCACCCGCGGCCACCGGGGAGCTGTTTTTT
CASSPPAATGELFF
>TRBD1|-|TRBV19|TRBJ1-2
TGTGCCAGTACTAGACAGGGACCATATGGCTACACCTTC
CASTRQGPYGYTF
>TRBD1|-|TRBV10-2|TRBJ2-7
TGCGCCAGCAGTGGGGGACAGCAGCAATACGAGCAGTACTTC
CASSGGQQQYEQYF
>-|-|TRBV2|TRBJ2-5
TGTGCCAGCGGGATCCCTGGGGGCCAAGAGACCCAGTACTTC
CASGIPGGQETQYF
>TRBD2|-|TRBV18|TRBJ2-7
TGTTCCGCCCCTAGCGGGATGATAAGCTACGAGCAGTACTTC
CSAPSGMISYEQYF
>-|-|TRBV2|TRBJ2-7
TGTGCCAGCAGGGCAGGGGCCCCCTACGAGCAGTACTTC
CASRAGAPYEQYF
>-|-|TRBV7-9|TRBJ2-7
TGTGCCAGCAGCTTAGTGCCGGGATACGAGCAGTACTTC
CASSLVPGYEQYF
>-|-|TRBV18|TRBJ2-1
TGTGCCAGCTCACCAACAGGCAAAGGATTGGGGGGGACACCTTACAATGAGCAGTTCTTC
CASSPTGKGLGGTPYNEQFF
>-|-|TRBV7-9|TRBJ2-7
TGTGCCAGCAGTTCATCCCGACAGACCTACGAGCAGTACTTC
CASSSSRQTYEQYF
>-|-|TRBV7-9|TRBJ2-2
TGTGCCAGCAGCTTAGAGAGCAGCGCCGGGGAGCTGTTTTTT
CASSLESSAGELFF
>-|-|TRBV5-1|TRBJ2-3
TGCGCCAGCAGCTTCCGGGAGCCCCACACAGATACGCAGTATTTT
CASSFREPHTDTQYF